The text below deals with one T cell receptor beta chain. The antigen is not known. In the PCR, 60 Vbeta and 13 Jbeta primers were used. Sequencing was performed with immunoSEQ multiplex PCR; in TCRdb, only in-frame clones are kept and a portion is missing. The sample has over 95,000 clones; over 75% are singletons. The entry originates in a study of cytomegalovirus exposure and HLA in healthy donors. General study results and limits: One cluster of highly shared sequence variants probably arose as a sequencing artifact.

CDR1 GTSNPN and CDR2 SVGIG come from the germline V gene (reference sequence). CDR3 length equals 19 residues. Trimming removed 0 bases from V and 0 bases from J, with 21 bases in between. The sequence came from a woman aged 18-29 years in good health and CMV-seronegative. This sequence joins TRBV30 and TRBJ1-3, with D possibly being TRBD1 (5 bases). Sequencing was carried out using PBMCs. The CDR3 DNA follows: TGTGCCTGGAGTGTTCTAAGGACCGCAGGGCCTCTCTCTGGAAACACCATATATTTT. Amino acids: CAWSVLRTAGPLSGNTIYF.